Following are 26 T cell receptor beta chains from one sample sequenced in a study of blood T cells in healthy people across ages. Using a J-beta primer mix together with a sample-barcoded 5' primer, a second PCR was run for 7 to 11 cycles. From the 5' RACE reads, TCRdb called clonotypes with MiXCR, one entry per CDR3 protein. The profile covers about 1.5 million distinct CDR3 sequences, with about 43% appearing a single time and 7% to 9% taken by the ten largest. The sample consisted of blood. These TCRs come from a young woman in good health.

The chain links TRBV27 to TRBJ2-4, with TRBD2 as a possible D gene (6 bases). The J call may be wrong; the DNA end is better matched by TRBJ2-7. The CDR3 has 16 amino acids. CDR1 and CDR2 from the germline V gene are MNHEY and SMNVEV (reference sequence). This CDR3 is CASSSLNSGWTYEQYF. As DNA, the CDR3 is TGTGCCAGCAGTTCCCTAAATAGCGGTTGGACCTACGAGCAGTACTTC.

Turning to this clonotype: One end of the junction varies from germline; a read error may be responsible. This rearrangement joins TRBV4-1 to TRBJ1-5, with TRBD1 identical over 7 bases. This CDR3 is 15 amino acids long. Germline V gives CDR1 MGHRA, CDR2 YSYEKL. The DNA of the CDR3 is TGCGCCAGCAGCCAAGGACAGGGAGGAGTTCAGCCCCGGCATTTT. This translates into CASSQGQGGVQPRHF.

The chain is built from TRBV7-9 and TRBJ2-7; TRBD2 might be the D (7 bases). Trimming took 5 bases from V and 2 from J, leaving 19 bases between them. Germline CDR1 SEHNR, CDR2 FQNEAQ (reference sequence). There are 16 residues in the CDR3. CDR3 amino acids: CASSDIGGRGAYEQYF. The CDR3 DNA follows: TGTGCCAGCAGCGATATCGGGGGGCGAGGGGCCTACGAGCAGTACTTC.

The chain carries TRBV7-9 and TRBJ2-5, with 7 bases matching TRBD1. V gave up 7 bases and J gave up 11 bases; unmatched junction bases: 22. The CDR3 totals 16 residues. Germline CDR1 SEHNR, CDR2 FQNEAQ (reference sequence). The CDR3 loop is CASILTPGTVNNEQYF. CDR3 coding DNA: TGTGCCAGCATCTTGACGCCCGGGACAGTAAACAATGAGCAGTACTTC.

V usage is TRBV9 and J usage is TRBJ2-3; 8 bases are a match to TRBD1. J gave up 6 bases and V 2 bases, and 11 bases lay outside the gene matches. Germline CDR1 reads SGDLS; CDR2 reads YYNGEE. The CDR3 contains 16 residues. The CDR3 here is CASSVVGGQAGDTQYF. In DNA, the CDR3 is TGTGCCAGCAGCGTCGTTGGGGGACAGGCTGGGGATACGCAGTATTTT.

Only one count was recorded for this clonotype. The chain links TRBV2 to TRBJ2-3; D remains unclear. The CDR3 loop spans 14 amino acids. Germline V CDR1 and CDR2: SNHLY, FYNNEI. Trimming took 7 bases from V and 4 from J, leaving 15 bases between them. Here the CDR3 DNA reads TGTGCCAGCAAGGTGGGCAGGTCCCCAGATACGCAGTATTTT. This codes for CASKVGRSPDTQYF.

The rearrangement links TRBV4-1 to TRBJ2-2; 8 bases are a match to TRBD2. CDR3 length equals 15 residues. CDR1 is MGHRA and CDR2 is YSYEKL in the germline V gene. The trim removed 2 bases at V and 4 bases at J, leaving 3 bases unmatched. The CDR3 region has the DNA TGCGCCAGCAGCCAAAGCGGGAGTGTCACCGGGGAGCTGTTTTTT. This translates into CASSQSGSVTGELFF.

The genes are TRBV9 and TRBJ1-1; D might be TRBD1 (5 bases). From germline, CDR1 is SGDLS and CDR2 YYNGEE. Trimming removed 2 bases at V and 0 bases at J, with 11 bases between. The CDR3 has 15 residues. The CDR3 sequence is CASSVTDNLNTEAFF. The CDR3 DNA reads as TGTGCCAGCAGCGTCACGGACAACTTGAACACTGAAGCTTTCTTT.

There are many counts of this clonotype. The rearrangement uses TRBV20-1 and TRBJ2-7; 9 bases match TRBD2. CDR3 length equals 13 residues. CDR1 and CDR2 (germline): DFQATT, SNEGSKA (reference sequence). V was clipped by 5 bases and J by 5 bases; unmatched bases: 7. Here the CDR3 DNA reads TGCAGTGCTGGATTAGCGGGAGTTGACGAGCAGTACTTC. It yields the protein CSAGLAGVDEQYF.

The chain links TRBV28 to TRBJ1-1, with D perhaps matching TRBD1 (6 bases). The V gene lost 7 bases and the J gene lost 1 base, with 13 bases spanning the gap. The CDR3 contains 14 residues. CDR1 MDHEN and CDR2 SYDVKM come from the germline V gene. The chain's CDR3 is CASTIGGGNTEAFF. CDR3 bases: TGTGCCAGCACCATAGGGGGGGGGAACACTGAAGCTTTCTTT.

This CDR3 reads CSAREGNTLGGAFF. The CDR3 region has the DNA TGCAGTGCTAGGGAGGGGAACACCTTAGGTGGGGCTTTCTTT. The chain employs TRBV20-1 and TRBJ1-1, with D tentatively TRBD1 (5 bases). Deletions cut 3 bases from V and 11 bases from J, with 22 bases between. The length of the CDR3 is 14 residues. CDR1 is DFQATT and CDR2 is SNEGSKA in the germline V gene (reference sequence).

The V call is TRBV9, the J call TRBJ2-5; a possible D gene is TRBD1 (5 bases). Between the trimmed V and J ends, which lost 0 bases and 1 base, there was a span of 10 bases. This CDR3 spans 15 amino acids. The V gene's germline CDR1 is SGDLS and CDR2 YYNGEE. The CDR3 DNA is TGTGCCAGCAGCGTAGAAGGGGTACCCCAAGAGACCCAGTACTTC. Protein product: CASSVEGVPQETQYF. Looking up the rest from reference TRBV9 and TRBJ2-5 gives the full variable domain: DSGVTQTPKHLITATGQRVTLRCSPRSGDLSVYWYQQSLDQGLQFLIQYYNGEERAKGNILERFSAQQFPDLHSELNLSSLELGDSALYFCASSVEGVPQETQYFGPGTRLLVL.

This clonotype was seen a handful of times. The rearrangement joins TRBV6-5 to TRBJ2-1; D is perhaps TRBD2 (7 bases). Germline V lookup: CDR1 MNHEY, CDR2 SVGAGI. The CDR3 runs to 16 residues. V was pared by 6 bases and J by 9 bases, with 24 bases between. CDR3 loop: CASRALIGGPGSEQFF. For the CDR3, the DNA is TGTGCCAGCAGAGCTCTGATCGGGGGGCCCGGGTCTGAGCAGTTCTTC.

This clonotype was seen a few times. CDR3: CSVVSAVGNYGYTF. In nucleotides, the CDR3 is TGCAGCGTTGTTAGCGCGGTCGGAAACTATGGCTACACCTTC. The V gene is TRBV29-1, the J gene TRBJ1-2; D not resolved. Germline-derived CDR1 and CDR2 are SQVTM and ANQGSEA. This CDR3 comprises 14 residues. The ends were cut back, 4 bases at V and 2 bases at J, with 14 bases in the middle. The entire variable domain, with the rest obtained from reference TRBV29-1 and TRBJ1-2, is as follows: SAVISQKPSRDICQRGTSLTIQCQVDSQVTMMFWYRQQPGQSLTLIATANQGSEATYESGFVIDKFPISRPNLTFSTLTVSNMSPEDSSIYLCSVVSAVGNYGYTFGSGTRLTVV.

The chain combines TRBV10-3 with TRBJ1-1; D ambiguous. Per the germline V gene, CDR1 is ENHRY and CDR2 is SYGVKD. The CDR3 is 14 residues long. V was clipped by 3 bases and J by 1 base, with 9 bases between them. CDR3 bases: TGTGCCATCAGTGACCTGACGGGGAACACTGAAGCTTTCTTT. Residues: CAISDLTGNTEAFF.

The chain employs TRBV28 and TRBJ1-1, with a weak D call TRBD1 (5 bases). The CDR3 length is 15 residues. Germline V gives CDR1 MDHEN, CDR2 SYDVKM. Trimming shortened V by 3 bases and J by 1 base, and 12 bases separated the two germline ends. CDR3 in amino acids: CASSFPGGGNTEAFF. CDR3 bases: TGTGCCAGCAGTTTCCCCGGCGGGGGGAACACTGAAGCTTTCTTT.

DNA for the CDR3: TGCGCCAGCAGCCAACTGGGTCTACTGGGCGAGCAGTACTTC. Translation gives CASSQLGLLGEQYF. The chain is built from TRBV4-1 and TRBJ2-4; no clear D gene. The end of the DNA aligns better with TRBJ2-7, so the J call may be wrong. Germline lookup yields CDR1 MGHRA and CDR2 YSYEKL. There are 14 residues in the CDR3.

V and J are TRBV20-1 and TRBJ2-3; 12 bases align to TRBD2. From germline, CDR1 is DFQATT and CDR2 SNEGSKA (reference sequence). The CDR3 totals 15 residues. With 5 bases clipped from V and 4 bases from J, the junction kept 7 bases outside the gene matches. The CDR3 DNA reads as TGCAGTGCTGGCGGACTAGCGGGGAACCCAGATACGCAGTATTTT. This gives the protein CSAGGLAGNPDTQYF.

About this clonotype itself: With a much larger clone just one base away, this may be a read error. The genes are TRBV29-1 and TRBJ2-3, with D possibly being TRBD2 (5 bases). The CDR3 extends over 12 amino acids. CDR1 and CDR2 (germline): SQVTM, ANQGSEA. The CDR3 nucleotides are TGCGGCCCTCGGACTGAAACAGATACGCAGTATTTT. The encoded protein is CGPRTETDTQYF.

This clonotype has just a few counts. The rearrangement links TRBV27 to TRBJ1-1; the D gene is possibly TRBD1 (5 bases). The CDR3 covers 14 residues. Germline V gene data show CDR1 as MNHEY and CDR2 as SMNVEV (reference sequence). The V end lost 6 bases, the J end lost 6 bases, and 17 bases lay between the germline ends. The DNA of the CDR3 is TGTGCCAGCAGCCCCCTCACCGGACATCCTGAAGCTTTCTTT. Protein product: CASSPLTGHPEAFF.

The V gene is TRBV20-1, the J gene TRBJ2-3; 8 bases align to TRBD2. The CDR3 length is 17 residues. The V and J ends lost 6 bases and 0 bases, in that order; junction bases with no gene match: 14. Germline loops: CDR1 DFQATT, CDR2 SNEGSKA (reference sequence). The CDR3 protein is CSALPSGRAGSTDTQYF. Written as DNA, the CDR3 is TGCAGTGCCCTCCCTTCCGGGAGGGCGGGAAGCACAGATACGCAGTATTTT.

The chain uses TRBV7-9 and TRBJ1-1; D uncertain. The length of the CDR3 is 13 residues. The germline V gene has CDR1 SEHNR and CDR2 FQNEAQ (reference sequence). The V and J ends lost 2 bases and 4 bases respectively, with 8 bases between them. The CDR3 DNA reads TGTGCCAGCAGCTTATCCACCCCCACTGAAGCTTTCTTT. It codes for CASSLSTPTEAFF.

The chain links TRBV25-1 to TRBJ1-1; D is undetermined. The CDR3 consists of 13 residues. Trimming cost V 2 bases and J 0 bases, with 4 bases left between them. Germline V gene sequence: CDR1 MGHDK, CDR2 SYGVNS. The CDR3, as DNA: TGTGCCAGCAGTGAACCTATGAACACTGAAGCTTTCTTT. Protein sequence: CASSEPMNTEAFF.

V usage is TRBV20-1 and J usage is TRBJ1-6; no reliable D call. Trimming removed 1 base from V and 9 bases from J, with 10 bases in between. Germline V gives CDR1 DFQATT, CDR2 SNEGSKA (reference sequence). The CDR3 runs 13 residues. The CDR3 DNA is TGCAGTGCTAGAGGGGCAGTGCTTTCACCCCTCCACTTT. Amino acids: CSARGAVLSPLHF.

Here the CDR3 DNA reads TGTGCCAGCGGATCAGGGGCGTTCTATGGCTACACCTTC. Amino acids: CASGSGAFYGYTF. The rearrangement links TRBV6-5 to TRBJ1-2, with a weak D call TRBD1 (6 bases). The germline gives CDR1 MNHEY, CDR2 SVGAGI. The CDR3 sequence is 13 residues long. Trimming cost V 8 bases and J 4 bases, with 14 bases left between them.

A remark on this clonotype: A much larger clone lies one base from this, so it may be a read error. This sequence joins TRBV14 and TRBJ2-1; weak D call: TRBD1 (5 bases). The closer fit of TRBJ2-7 to the DNA end suggests the J call may be wrong. The CDR3 has 16 residues. Germline CDR1 is SGHDN and CDR2 is FVKESK. CDR3 bases: TGTGCCAGCAGCCAAATAGGGGCCGGCTCCTACAATGAGCAGTACTTC. This codes for CASSQIGAGSYNEQYF.